This passage covers 6 T cell receptor beta chains from one sample sequenced in a study of blood T cell repertoires in COVID-19. Produced via immunoSEQ multiplex PCR; TCRdb's table is partial and in-frame only. In the table there are a few hundred thousand clones, roughly 84% of which are singletons. The sample taken for sequencing was peripheral blood. The receptor set was obtained from a man between 40 and 49 years old with active or convalescent COVID-19.

Only one count was recorded for this clone. The V gene is TRBV29-1, the J gene TRBJ1-5; D gene unclear. The CDR3 is 11 residues long. Germline CDR1 reads SQVTM; CDR2 reads ANQGSEA. Trimming took off 6 bases at V and 9 bases at J, with 12 bases between the two ends. The CDR3 region has the DNA TGCAGCGTGGGAGACGCCGGGCCCCAGCATTTT. Amino acid sequence: CSVGDAGPQHF.

In regard to this clone: Other DNA sequences in this sample translate to the same CDR3. The chain combines TRBV19 with TRBJ1-1, with D unclear. The CDR3 sequence is 13 residues long. Germline assignment: CDR1 LNHDA and CDR2 SQIVND (reference sequence). Trimming left V 1 base short and J 1 base short, with 4 bases between. The CDR3 loop reads CASSIGANTEAFF. CDR3 nucleotides: TGTGCCAGTAGTATAGGAGCGAACACTGAAGCTTTCTTT.

This chain connects TRBV28 to TRBJ1-4; D unclear. Trimming removed 5 bases from V and 0 bases from J, with 10 bases in between. The CDR3 is made up of 15 amino acids. Germline CDR1 and CDR2: MDHEN and SYDVKM. CDR3 in amino acids: CASSPPPATNEKLFF. DNA of the CDR3: TGTGCCAGCAGTCCCCCCCCTGCAACTAATGAAAAACTGTTTTTT.

This clone was counted a few times. The chain employs TRBV9 and TRBJ1-5; 7 bases are shared with TRBD1. Germline CDR1 reads SGDLS; CDR2 reads YYNGEE. J gave up 4 bases and V 3 bases, and 7 bases lay outside the gene matches. This CDR3 has 15 residues. The CDR3 DNA reads as TGTGCCAGCAGCGGAGAACAGGGGTTAAATCAGCCCCAGCATTTT. Translation: CASSGEQGLNQPQHF.

The chain couples TRBV4-1 to TRBJ2-6; D may be TRBD2 (7 bases). V gave up 0 bases and J gave up 3 bases, with 15 bases separating them. From germline, CDR1 is MGHRA and CDR2 YSYEKL. CDR3 length: 18 residues. The CDR3 is CASSQEGGRVSGANVLTF. DNA of the CDR3: TGCGCCAGCAGCCAAGAAGGGGGGAGGGTGAGTGGGGCCAACGTCCTGACTTTC.

This clone came up a few times. V gene TRBV7-9 combines with J gene TRBJ2-7; 7 bases line up with TRBD2. The CDR3 runs to 15 residues. Germline CDR1 SEHNR, CDR2 FQNEAQ (reference sequence). The V and J ends lost 1 base and 4 bases, in that order; junction bases with no gene match: 7. The CDR3 nucleotides are TGTGCCAGCAGCTTAGGTCTAGCGGAACCTTACGAGCAGTACTTC. The encoded protein is CASSLGLAEPYEQYF.